This T cell receptor (beta chain) was observed in a study of identical twins. Overall study findings and caveats: Out-of-frame alpha sequences shared by twins were enriched for low generation probability.

A few counts support this clonotype. Its antigen remains unidentified. TCRdb recomputed calls from the 5' RACE reads with MiXCR, one row per CDR3 protein. The sample has hundreds of thousands of distinct CDR3 sequences, less than 25% seen once. CDR3 size: 14 residues. Per germline, CDR1 MNHNS and CDR2 SASEGT. Trimming took 6 bases from V and 1 from J, leaving 7 bases between them. The data were also submitted as part of a second study, on T cells expressing NK-cell markers. As that report states: These clonotypes, the leaders elsewhere, also led the CD3+CD56-NKG2C+ fraction in several donors.

The chain combines TRBV6-1 with TRBJ2-6; unclear D gene. The sequenced sample consisted of PBMCs. This receptor was obtained from a woman between 18 and 29 years old in good health. CDR3 DNA sequence: TGTGCCAGCAGGCAGGATTCTGGGGCCAACGTCCTGACTTTC. Protein sequence: CASRQDSGANVLTF.